This T cell receptor beta chain appears in the sequencing data of a study of CD8+ T cells in alopecia areata. Study-wide results and caveats: Normal scalp showed lower clonality than lesional scalp, especially alopecia totalis/universalis. Scalp sample data also include resident alphabeta T cells from normal skin.

RNA was isolated and reverse transcribed to cDNA, the sequencing template. The assay was immunoSEQ multiplex PCR, and TCRdb's table has in-frame clones only and misses some. The data contain about 180,000 clones, roughly 65% of them singletons. This clone appeared a single time. No antigen is known for it. As part of sample collection, lesional scalp punch biopsies and peripheral blood were taken from alopecia areata patients. CD4+ and CD8+ T cells were sorted from PBMCs stained for CD3, CD4 and CD8. The V segment lost 2 bases and the J segment 0 bases; nucleotides outside the gene matches: 8. Germline V lookup: CDR1 GTSNPN, CDR2 SVGIG (reference sequence). This CDR3 region has 17 residues.

This receptor was identified in a human donor with alopecia areata. V usage is TRBV30 and J usage is TRBJ1-2, with 11 bases identical to TRBD1. The input for sequencing was CD4+ T cells sorted from blood, taken at week 0. The chain's CDR3 is CAWSRGQGAQANYGYTF. DNA of the CDR3: TGTGCCTGGAGTCGCGGACAGGGGGCTCAAGCTAACTATGGCTACACCTTC.